The clone carrying this T cell receptor beta chain appeared many times. Ophthalmopathy donors' eye disease showed moderate-to-severe activity, CAS of at least 3, NOSPECS of at least 4 and duration under 3 months. PBMCs were density-gradient isolated from around 11 ml fresh blood. The sample is drawn from a study of Graves' ophthalmopathy and Graves' hyperthyroidism. Using RNA transcripts, the TCR beta CDR3 regions were amplified. The workflow started with a first-round RT-PCR run with HTBI primers and then moved on to a second-round multiplex PCR. Each CDR3 protein is one row after TCRdb ran MiXCR on the multiplex PCR reads. The table records over 40,000 distinct CDR3 sequences, around 48% of them present only once. The material sequenced was peripheral blood. The clonotype originates from an adult man with Graves' ophthalmopathy.

CDR3 bases: TGCGCCAGCAGCCAAGTGGGGGGGGCTAGCTCCTACGAGCAGTACTTC. This gives the protein CASSQVGGASSYEQYF. V gene TRBV4-1 combines with J gene TRBJ2-7, with a possible D match to TRBD2 (7 bases). The length of the CDR3 is 16 residues. Trimming took 1 base from V and 0 from J, leaving 13 bases between them. Germline CDR1 reads MGHRA; CDR2 reads YSYEKL.